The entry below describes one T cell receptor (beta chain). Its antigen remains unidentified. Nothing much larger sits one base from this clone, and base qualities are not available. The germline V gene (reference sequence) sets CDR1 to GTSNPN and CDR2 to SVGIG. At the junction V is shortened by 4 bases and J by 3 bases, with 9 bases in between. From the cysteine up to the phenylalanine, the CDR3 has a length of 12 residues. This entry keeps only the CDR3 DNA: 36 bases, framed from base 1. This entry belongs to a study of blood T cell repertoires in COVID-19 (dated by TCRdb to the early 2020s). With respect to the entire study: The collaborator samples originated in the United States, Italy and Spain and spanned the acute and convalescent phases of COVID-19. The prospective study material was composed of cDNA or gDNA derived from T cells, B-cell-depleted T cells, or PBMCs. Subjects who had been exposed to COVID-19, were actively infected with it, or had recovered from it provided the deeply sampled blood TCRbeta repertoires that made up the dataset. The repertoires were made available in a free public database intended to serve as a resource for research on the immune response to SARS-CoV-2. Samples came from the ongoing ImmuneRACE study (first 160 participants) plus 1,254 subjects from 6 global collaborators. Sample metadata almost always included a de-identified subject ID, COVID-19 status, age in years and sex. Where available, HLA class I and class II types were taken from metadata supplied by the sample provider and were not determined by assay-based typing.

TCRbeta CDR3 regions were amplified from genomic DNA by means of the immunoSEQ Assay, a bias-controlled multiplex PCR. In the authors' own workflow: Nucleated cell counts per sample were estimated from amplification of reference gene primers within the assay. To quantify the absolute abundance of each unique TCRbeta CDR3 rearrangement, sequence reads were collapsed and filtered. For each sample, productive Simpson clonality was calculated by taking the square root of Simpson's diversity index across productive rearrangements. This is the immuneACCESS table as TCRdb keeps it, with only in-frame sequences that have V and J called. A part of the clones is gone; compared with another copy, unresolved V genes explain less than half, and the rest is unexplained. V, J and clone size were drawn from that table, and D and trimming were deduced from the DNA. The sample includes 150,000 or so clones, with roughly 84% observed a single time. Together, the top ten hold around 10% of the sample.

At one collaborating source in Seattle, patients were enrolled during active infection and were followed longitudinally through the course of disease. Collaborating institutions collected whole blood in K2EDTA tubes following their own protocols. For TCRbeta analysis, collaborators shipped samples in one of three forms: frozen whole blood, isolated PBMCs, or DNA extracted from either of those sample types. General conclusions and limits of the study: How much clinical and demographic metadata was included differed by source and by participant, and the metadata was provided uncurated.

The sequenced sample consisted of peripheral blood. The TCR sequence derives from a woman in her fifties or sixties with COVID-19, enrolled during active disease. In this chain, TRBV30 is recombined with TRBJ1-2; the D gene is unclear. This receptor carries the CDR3 CAWNERDYGYTF. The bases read TGTGCCTGGAATGAGAGGGACTATGGCTACACCTTC. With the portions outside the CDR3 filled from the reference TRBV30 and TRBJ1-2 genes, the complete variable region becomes SQTIHQWPATLVQPVGSPLSLECTVEGTSNPNLYWYRQAAGRGLQLLFYSVGIGQISSEVPQNLSASRPQDRQFILSSKKLLLSDSGFYLCAWNERDYGYTFGSGTRLTVV.